Listed below are T cell receptor beta chains from one sample, sequenced in a study of blood T cell repertoires in COVID-19. The data were produced by immunoSEQ multiplex PCR, yet TCRdb's version contains in-frame clones alone and is incomplete. Among around 250,000 clones listed, about 83% were seen once. Sequences were obtained from peripheral blood. The receptors were sampled from a man aged 30 to 45 who had recovered from COVID-19. Both conserved end residues are part of each CDR3. The D gene is left open where the match is weak. Only part of the rows carry a size: once, few, many, or a class if the clone is expanded.

TRBV2	NA	TRBD1	TRBJ1-1	CASSKGQVNTEAFF	TGTGCCAGCAGTAAGGGACAGGTGAACACTGAAGCTTTCTTT
TRBV5-1	NA	NA	TRBJ2-2	CASSLRVTGELFF	TGCGCCAGCAGCTTGCGGGTAACCGGGGAGCTGTTTTTT
TRBV29-1	NA	NA	TRBJ1-5	CSVGRDSNQPQHF	TGCAGCGTCGGGAGAGATAGCAATCAGCCCCAGCATTTT
TRBV5-1	NA	TRBD1	TRBJ1-2	CASSSGTGGHGYTF	TGCGCCAGCAGCTCCGGGACAGGGGGCCATGGCTACACCTTC
TRBV19	NA	NA	TRBJ2-5	CASRPGAETQYF	TGTGCCAGTCGGCCAGGCGCAGAGACCCAGTACTTC
TRBV3-1/TRBV3-2	NA	NA	TRBJ1-2	CASSQVYYQGIYGYTF	TGTGCCAGCAGCCAAGTCTATTATCAGGGTATCTATGGCTACACCTTC
TRBV3-1/TRBV3-2	NA	TRBD1	TRBJ2-2	CASRLGQGAAGELFF	TGTGCCAGCAGACTCGGACAGGGGGCGGCCGGGGAGCTGTTTTTT
TRBV6-5	NA	NA	TRBJ2-2	CASRETTMNTGELFF	TGTGCCAGCAGGGAGACCACCATGAACACCGGGGAGCTGTTTTTT
TRBV21-1	NA	NA	TRBJ1-1	CANRVDRELTEAFF	TGTGCCAACAGGGTGGACAGGGAGTTGACTGAAGCTTTCTTT
TRBV7-2	NA	NA	TRBJ2-1	CASSLVFSGDEQFF	TGTGCCAGCAGCTTAGTTTTTTCGGGGGACGAGCAGTTCTTC
TRBV5-4	NA	TRBD1	TRBJ1-2	CASSFGQGYDGYTF	TGTGCCAGCAGCTTCGGACAGGGGTATGATGGCTACACCTTC
TRBV19	NA	NA	TRBJ1-3	CASFDTSSGNTIYF	TGTGCCAGTTTTGATACCAGCTCTGGAAACACCATATATTTT
TRBV11-2	NA	TRBD1	TRBJ2-5	CASSAGTGDVETQYF	TGTGCCAGCAGCGCCGGGACAGGGGACGTGGAGACCCAGTACTTC
TRBV19	few	NA	TRBJ1-5	CASRQNYGGSRNQPQHF	TGTGCCAGTAGACAAAATTACGGGGGGTCTCGCAATCAGCCCCAGCATTTT
TRBV18	NA	TRBD2	TRBJ2-7	CASSQMTSGYYEQYF	TGTGCCAGCTCACAAATGACTAGCGGGTACTACGAGCAGTACTTC
TRBV13	NA	NA	TRBJ1-3	CASSLDRGSGNTIYF	TGTGCCAGCAGCTTAGATAGAGGCTCTGGAAACACCATATATTTT